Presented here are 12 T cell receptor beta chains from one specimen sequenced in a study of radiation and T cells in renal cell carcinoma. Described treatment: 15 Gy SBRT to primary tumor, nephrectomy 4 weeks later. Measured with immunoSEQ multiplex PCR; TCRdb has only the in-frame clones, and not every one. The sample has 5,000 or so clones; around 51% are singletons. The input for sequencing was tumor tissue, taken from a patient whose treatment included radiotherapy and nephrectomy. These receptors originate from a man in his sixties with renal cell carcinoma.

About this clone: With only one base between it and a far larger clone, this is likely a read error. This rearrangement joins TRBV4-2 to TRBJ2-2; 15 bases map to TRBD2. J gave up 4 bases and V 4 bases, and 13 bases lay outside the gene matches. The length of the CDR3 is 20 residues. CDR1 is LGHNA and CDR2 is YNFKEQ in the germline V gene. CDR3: CASSPRWPGLAGGGTGELFF. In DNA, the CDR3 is TGTGCCAGCAGCCCACGATGGCCGGGACTAGCGGGAGGTGGCACCGGGGAGCTGTTTTTT.

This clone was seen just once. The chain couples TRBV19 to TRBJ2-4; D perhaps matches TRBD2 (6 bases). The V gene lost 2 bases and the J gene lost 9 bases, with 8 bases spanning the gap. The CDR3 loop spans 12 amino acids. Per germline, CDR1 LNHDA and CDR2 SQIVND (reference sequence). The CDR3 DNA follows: TGTGCCAGTAGTATAAACGGGGGCATTCAGTACTTC. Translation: CASSINGGIQYF.

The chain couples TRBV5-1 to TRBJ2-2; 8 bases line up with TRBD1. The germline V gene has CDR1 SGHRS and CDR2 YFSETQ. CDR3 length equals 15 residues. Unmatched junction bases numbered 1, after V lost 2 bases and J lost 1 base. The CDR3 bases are TGCGCCAGCAGCTTTACAGGGGGGAACACCGGGGAGCTGTTTTTT. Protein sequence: CASSFTGGNTGELFF.

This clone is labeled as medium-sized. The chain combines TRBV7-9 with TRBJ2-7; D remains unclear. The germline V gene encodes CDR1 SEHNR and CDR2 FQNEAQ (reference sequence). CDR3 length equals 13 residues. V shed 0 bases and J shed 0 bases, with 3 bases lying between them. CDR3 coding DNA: TGTGCCAGCAGCTTAGCCTCCTCCTACGAGCAGTACTTC. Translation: CASSLASSYEQYF.

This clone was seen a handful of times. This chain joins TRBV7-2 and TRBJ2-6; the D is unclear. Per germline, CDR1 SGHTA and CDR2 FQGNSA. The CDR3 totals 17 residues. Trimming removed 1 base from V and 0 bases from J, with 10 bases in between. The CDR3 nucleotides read TGTGCCAGCAGCTTAGGGTTAGGTTACTCTGGGGCCAACGTCCTGACTTTC. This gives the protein CASSLGLGYSGANVLTF.

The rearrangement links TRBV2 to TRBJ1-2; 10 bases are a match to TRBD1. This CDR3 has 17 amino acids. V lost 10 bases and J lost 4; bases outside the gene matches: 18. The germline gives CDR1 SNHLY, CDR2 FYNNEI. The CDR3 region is CANSKLTDRGTAYGYTF. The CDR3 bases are TGTGCCAACTCAAAACTAACGGACAGGGGGACCGCCTATGGCTACACCTTC.

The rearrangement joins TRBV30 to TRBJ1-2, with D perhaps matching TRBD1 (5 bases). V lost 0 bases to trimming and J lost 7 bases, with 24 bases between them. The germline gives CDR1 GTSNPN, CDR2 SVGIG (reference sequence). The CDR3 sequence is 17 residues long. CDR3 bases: TGTGCCTGGAGTGTACGGGACGACTCTCCCTTGTGGAGTGGCTACACCTTC. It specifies CAWSVRDDSPLWSGYTF.

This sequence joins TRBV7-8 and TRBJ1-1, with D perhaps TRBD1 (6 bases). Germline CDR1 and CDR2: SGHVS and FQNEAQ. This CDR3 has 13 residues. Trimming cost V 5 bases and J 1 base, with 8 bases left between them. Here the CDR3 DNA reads TGTGCCAGCAGCGAGGACAGGAACACTGAAGCTTTCTTT. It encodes CASSEDRNTEAFF.

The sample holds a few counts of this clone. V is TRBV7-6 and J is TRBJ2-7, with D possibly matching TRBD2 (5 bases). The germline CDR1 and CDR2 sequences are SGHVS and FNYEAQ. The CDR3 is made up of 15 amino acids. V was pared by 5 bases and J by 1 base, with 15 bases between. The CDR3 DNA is TGTGCCAGCAGCCGTACACGGGAACGGTCCTACGAGCAGTACTTC. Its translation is CASSRTRERSYEQYF.

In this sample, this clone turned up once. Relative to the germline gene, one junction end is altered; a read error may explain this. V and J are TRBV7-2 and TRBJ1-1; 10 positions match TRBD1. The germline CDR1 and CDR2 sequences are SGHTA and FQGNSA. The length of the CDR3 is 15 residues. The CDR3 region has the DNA TGTGCCAGCAGCTTAGGGGACAGGGGAAACAATGAAGCTTTCTTT. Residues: CASSLGDRGNNEAFF.

DNA for the CDR3: TGTGCCAGCAGCCAAGTAAGCGGGAGCACAGATACGCAGTATTTT. Protein product: CASSQVSGSTDTQYF. The genes are TRBV5-4 and TRBJ2-3; D is perhaps TRBD2 (6 bases). V lost 4 bases and J lost 0, with 12 bases in between. The CDR3 has 15 amino acids. CDR1 and CDR2 from the germline V gene are SGHNT and YYREEE (reference sequence).

CDR3 in amino acids: CASSSTLGGTEAFF. In DNA form, the CDR3 reads TGTGCCAGCAGCTCAACCCTGGGCGGGACTGAAGCTTTCTTT. This chain joins TRBV7-9 and TRBJ1-1; no reliable D call. Trimming removed 4 bases from V and 5 bases from J, with 14 bases in between. CDR3 size: 14 residues. Germline CDR1 SEHNR, CDR2 FQNEAQ (reference sequence).